This T cell receptor beta chain was sequenced for a study of cytomegalovirus exposure and HLA in healthy donors. CDR3 length equals 16 residues. Per the germline V gene, CDR1 is MDHEN and CDR2 is SYDVKM. Deletions cut 7 bases from V and 5 bases from J, with 20 bases between. Researchers ran the PCR with 60 Vbeta and 13 Jbeta primers. Some clones are missing from TCRdb's copy, which holds only in-frame ones; the method was immunoSEQ multiplex PCR. The specimen's table records under 200,000 clones. The clonotype comes from a man younger than 45 in good health and CMV-seronegative. The V gene is TRBV28, the J gene TRBJ1-4; the D gene is possibly TRBD1 (5 bases). Source material: PBMCs. CDR3 DNA: TGTGCCAGCACCCCCTTGTGGGCAGGGATGAATGAAAAACTGTTTTTT. It codes for CASTPLWAGMNEKLFF.